Below, 10 T cell receptor beta chains from the same sample are listed, as sequenced in a study of T cells after posttransplantation cyclophosphamide. TCRdb keeps only in-frame clones here, not all; method: immunoSEQ multiplex PCR. The sample yields tens of thousands of clones, without any singletons. Sample: PBMCs. These TCRs come from a man between 50 and 59 years old in good health, CMV-negative, and a related stem cell transplant donor.

This clone was counted at least ten times. This chain uses TRBV6-1 with TRBJ2-1, with 9 bases aligning to TRBD2. V dropped 10 bases and J dropped 9; count of bases not matched to a gene: 16. The CDR3 is made up of 15 amino acids. In germline, CDR1 is MNHNS, CDR2 SASEGT. The CDR3 sequence is CATQGGLAGRSEQFF. CDR3 DNA: TGTGCCACCCAAGGGGGCCTAGCGGGAAGGAGTGAGCAGTTCTTC.

This clone was detected ten times or more. The V and J genes are TRBV7-9 and TRBJ2-2, with TRBD2 matching over 7 bases. V was pared by 4 bases and J by 0 bases, with 5 bases of the junction left unmatched. Looked up from germline, CDR1 is SEHNR and CDR2 is FQNEAQ (reference sequence). The CDR3 sequence is 16 residues long. The CDR3: CASSSPSGANTGELFF. The CDR3 nucleotides read TGTGCCAGCAGCTCCCCTAGCGGAGCGAACACCGGGGAGCTGTTTTTT.

This clone has ten or more counts. The V call is TRBV4-2, the J call TRBJ2-7, with 7 bases aligning to TRBD2. CDR3 length: 15 amino acids. CDR1 LGHNA and CDR2 YNFKEQ come from the germline V gene. Trimming took 0 bases from V and 2 from J; bases not matched to a gene: 4. CDR3 loop: CASSQDRDYTYEQYF. The DNA of the CDR3 is TGTGCCAGCAGCCAAGACCGGGACTACACCTACGAGCAGTACTTC.

This clone was recorded many times. The V gene is TRBV5-1, the J gene TRBJ1-2; tentative D call: TRBD1 (5 bases). CDR3 length: 15 amino acids. Germline V lookup: CDR1 SGHRS, CDR2 YFSETQ. The V and J ends lost 2 bases and 5 bases respectively, with 16 bases between them. The CDR3 region has the DNA TGCGCCAGCAGCTTAGACAGTAACCGGGTGTATGGCTACACCTTC. Translated, it gives CASSLDSNRVYGYTF.

This clone was seen repeatedly, ten times or more. The chain combines TRBV30 with TRBJ2-3, with 10 bases matching TRBD2. CDR1 GTSNPN and CDR2 SVGIG come from the germline V gene (reference sequence). The CDR3 is made up of 17 amino acids. V lost 1 base and J lost 4; bases outside the gene matches: 11. The CDR3 sequence: CAWSGTSGTLPPDTQYF. The DNA of the CDR3 is TGTGCCTGGAGTGGGACTAGCGGAACACTTCCCCCAGATACGCAGTATTTT.

This clone was seen ten or more times. This chain joins TRBV9 and TRBJ1-5, with D perhaps TRBD1 (6 bases). The V and J ends lost 2 bases and 6 bases respectively, with 15 bases between them. The length of the CDR3 is 15 residues. Germline V gene lookup returns CDR1 SGDLS and CDR2 YYNGEE. This chain's CDR3 is CASSVDSSLGQPQHF. CDR3 bases: TGTGCCAGCAGCGTGGACAGTTCTCTGGGTCAGCCCCAGCATTTT.

This clone was detected only a few times. The chain recombines TRBV7-6 with TRBJ2-5, with 7 positions matching TRBD2. The closer fit of TRBJ2-7 to the DNA end suggests the J call may be wrong. Germline V gene lookup returns CDR1 SGHVS and CDR2 FNYEAQ. There are 14 residues in the CDR3. The CDR3 sequence: CASSSPGTTHEQYF. The CDR3 DNA sequence: TGTGCCAGCAGCTCACCCGGGACTACCCACGAGCAGTACTTC.

With respect to this clone: The junction and the germline gene differ at one end; a read error may be behind it. This chain uses TRBV18 with TRBJ1-5, with 7 bases that match TRBD1. CDR1 and CDR2 from the germline V gene are KGHSH and LQKENI. The length of the CDR3 is 19 residues. The CDR3 here is CASSPDFYTGVRSNQPQNF. DNA of the CDR3: TGTGCCAGCTCGCCCGATTTTTACACAGGGGTAAGGAGCAATCAGCCCCAGAATTTT.

This clone was detected many times. The chain recombines TRBV19 with TRBJ2-5; D gene ambiguous. CDR1 LNHDA and CDR2 SQIVND come from the germline V gene (reference sequence). The CDR3 has 13 residues. V gave up 3 bases and J gave up 2 bases, with 7 bases separating them. CDR3 bases: TGTGCCAGTAGTATGAGGATACAAGAGACCCAGTACTTC. Its translation: CASSMRIQETQYF.

This clone was counted many times. The V gene is TRBV30, the J gene TRBJ2-3; D not resolved. Germline values: CDR1 GTSNPN, CDR2 SVGIG (reference sequence). The CDR3 loop spans 13 amino acids. V lost 3 bases to trimming and J lost 5 bases, with 12 bases between them. This CDR3 is CAWSPRSGDTQYF. The CDR3 DNA is TGTGCCTGGAGCCCTCGGAGTGGAGATACGCAGTATTTT. The full variable domain, completed using reference TRBV30 and TRBJ2-3, is SQTIHQWPATLVQPVGSPLSLECTVEGTSNPNLYWYRQAAGRGLQLLFYSVGIGQISSEVPQNLSASRPQDRQFILSSKKLLLSDSGFYLCAWSPRSGDTQYFGPGTRLTVL.